Shown below are 26 T cell receptor beta chains from a single sample sequenced in a study of human T cells and chemical hapten exposure. Time point meaning: patch test 3, about 24 weeks after DPC sensitization. Documented treatment: therapeutic diphenylcyclopropenone sensitization with weekly scalp DPC. TCRdb redid the calling of the RACE reads with MiXCR, one entry per CDR3 protein. The data hold 70,000 to 90,000 distinct CDR3 sequences, with 10% to 14% observed a single time. The specimen comprised whole blood, sampled in connection with sensitization to the hapten diphenylcyclopropenone (DPC). These receptors were taken from a woman in her fifties or sixties with alopecia areata. Some clones in this sample may be carry-over from other donors' samples.

This clonotype has more than one count but fewer than ten. This rearrangement joins TRBV5-1 to TRBJ2-7, with 9 bases identical to TRBD1. The CDR3 totals 13 residues. The junction had 2 bases not matched to a gene; V was cut back by 4 bases and J by 3 bases. Germline values: CDR1 SGHRS, CDR2 YFSETQ. The CDR3 nucleotides read TGCGCCAGCAGCACGACAGGGGGCTACGAGCAGTACTTC. The encoded protein is CASSTTGGYEQYF.

The chain recombines TRBV20-1 with TRBJ2-7, with D unresolved. This CDR3 has 15 residues. Trimming shortened V by 3 bases and J by 2 bases, and 17 bases separated the two germline ends. CDR1 is DFQATT and CDR2 is SNEGSKA in the germline V gene (reference sequence). The CDR3 coding sequence is TGCAGTGCTAGGAGTGCAGGAAGAAATCCCTACGAGCAGTACTTC. It encodes CSARSAGRNPYEQYF.

J is TRBJ1-2 and V is TRBV4-1; weak D call: TRBD1 (6 bases). The CDR3 consists of 15 residues. Germline V gene sequence: CDR1 MGHRA, CDR2 YSYEKL. Trimming pared 1 base from V and 8 bases from J, leaving 17 bases between. The CDR3 loop is CASSQGGQGTRGYTF. The DNA of the CDR3 is TGCGCCAGCAGCCAAGGAGGGCAGGGGACGCGAGGCTACACCTTC.

The chain is built from TRBV11-2 and TRBJ2-3; 11 bases map to TRBD2. After removal of 5 bases from V and 6 bases from J, the junction contained 13 bases not matched to a gene. Germline values: CDR1 SGHAT, CDR2 FQNNGV. This CDR3 contains 17 residues. The CDR3 sequence is CASSLRGTSGGWDTQYF. DNA for the CDR3: TGTGCCAGCAGCCTCAGAGGGACTAGCGGAGGTTGGGATACGCAGTATTTT.

This clonotype was detected ten times or more. The chain carries TRBV12-3 or TRBV12-4 and TRBJ2-5; D is possibly TRBD2 (7 bases). The V end lost 6 bases, the J end lost 5 bases, and 13 bases lay between the germline ends. This CDR3 has 13 amino acids. The CDR3 nucleotides are TGTGCCAGCAGCCCCCCGGGGGGCGAGACCCAGTACTTC. It is translated as CASSPPGGETQYF.

The sample holds a few counts of this clonotype. CDR3 region: CASSPPSRGLYNEQFF. CDR3 DNA: TGTGCCAGCAGCCCCCCTAGCCGAGGGCTATACAATGAGCAGTTCTTC. The chain has TRBV3-1 and TRBJ2-1, with a tentative D call TRBD2 (5 bases). The CDR3 spans 16 residues. CDR1 LGHDT and CDR2 YNNKEL come from the germline V gene (reference sequence). V gave up 4 bases and J gave up 4 bases, with 17 bases separating them.

There are a few counts of this clonotype. The rearrangement joins TRBV23-1 to TRBJ2-2, with a tentative D call TRBD2 (6 bases). TRBV23-1 falls under the ORF class, with uncertain function. Trimming took 9 bases from V and 1 from J, leaving 12 bases between them. The CDR3 consists of 14 residues. The CDR3: CARETRVNTGELFF. The CDR3 DNA reads as TGCGCCAGGGAGACTAGAGTGAACACCGGGGAGCTGTTTTTT.

Only a few counts were recorded for this clonotype. The rearrangement uses TRBV27 and TRBJ2-2; the match to TRBD1 covers 7 bases. In germline, CDR1 is MNHEY, CDR2 SMNVEV (reference sequence). The CDR3 spans 17 residues. The V gene end was trimmed by 3 bases and the J gene end by 6 bases; junction bases not matched to a gene: 13. The CDR3, as DNA: TGTGCCAGCAGTTTTTTCGGGGCACAGGGGATCTCCGGGGAGCTGTTTTTT. This translates into CASSFFGAQGISGELFF.

The V and J genes are TRBV20-1 and TRBJ2-3, with D unresolved. The CDR3 contains 14 residues. Germline CDR1 and CDR2: DFQATT and SNEGSKA (reference sequence). Trimming stripped 6 bases from V and 0 bases from J, with 13 bases between. The CDR3 region has the DNA TGCAGTGCCCTACGCGGCCCAAGCACAGATACGCAGTATTTT. Translating it yields CSALRGPSTDTQYF.

This clonotype has a count of ten or more. The chain couples TRBV7-3 to TRBJ1-1; no firm D call. Germline loops: CDR1 SGHTA, CDR2 FQGTGA. Trimming removed 2 bases at V and 4 bases at J, with 11 bases between. There are 14 residues in the CDR3. The CDR3 nucleotides read TGTGCCAGCAGCTTATTCGGGGAGAGCACTGAAGCTTTCTTT. This encodes CASSLFGESTEAFF.

This clonotype has a handful of counts. The chain uses TRBV7-2 and TRBJ2-1; tentative D call: TRBD1 (6 bases). Trimming shortened V by 5 bases and J by 2 bases, and 13 bases separated the two germline ends. The CDR3 has 15 amino acids. CDR1 is SGHTA and CDR2 is FQGNSA in the germline V gene. The CDR3 coding sequence is TGTGCCAGCAGCCACATTAGGGGGACCTACAATGAGCAGTTCTTC. This translates into CASSHIRGTYNEQFF. The whole variable domain, remainder taken from reference TRBV7-2 and TRBJ2-1, is GAGVSQSPSNKVTEKGKDVELRCDPISGHTALYWYRQSLGQGLEFLIYFQGNSAPDKSGLPSDRFSAERTGGSVSTLTIQRTQQEDSAVYLCASSHIRGTYNEQFFGPGTRLTVL.

In its sample, this clonotype was seen a few times. The chain's CDR3 is CASSSSRAYTGELFF. Here the CDR3 DNA reads TGTGCCAGCAGCTCAAGTAGAGCTTACACCGGGGAGCTGTTTTTT. The gene calls are TRBV9 and TRBJ2-2; D unresolved. Germline V gene sequence: CDR1 SGDLS, CDR2 YYNGEE. The CDR3 is made up of 15 amino acids. The V gene lost 4 bases and the J gene lost 3 bases, with 13 bases spanning the gap.

In its sample, this clonotype was seen many times. The V gene is TRBV20-1, the J gene TRBJ1-1; 9 positions agree with TRBD1. Unmatched junction bases numbered 13, after V lost 3 bases and J lost 2 bases. In germline, CDR1 is DFQATT, CDR2 SNEGSKA (reference sequence). The CDR3 loop spans 17 amino acids. The CDR3 DNA is TGCAGTGCTAGGGGGACAGGGCGCCGTTCCGAAAACACTGAAGCTTTCTTT. This codes for CSARGTGRRSENTEAFF.

This clonotype was observed at least ten times. V and J are TRBV20-1 and TRBJ2-1; possible D gene TRBD2, 7 bases. V was clipped by 3 bases and J by 1 base, with 16 bases between them. The CDR3 covers 16 residues. Germline V gene sequence: CDR1 DFQATT, CDR2 SNEGSKA (reference sequence). The CDR3 DNA reads as TGCAGTGCTAGCCCCAGACGGGGGGCTTCCTACAATGAGCAGTTCTTC. It encodes CSASPRRGASYNEQFF.

The genes are TRBV7-2 and TRBJ1-3; D remains ambiguous. Germline CDR1 is SGHTA and CDR2 is FQGNSA. V lost 5 bases to trimming and J lost 2 bases, with 10 bases between them. The CDR3 covers 14 residues. The CDR3 DNA follows: TGTGCCAGCAGCCGGTCCTCTACTGGAAACACCATATATTTT. Residues: CASSRSSTGNTIYF.

In its sample, this clonotype was seen many times. DNA for the CDR3: TGTGCTAGTGGCGAGGGAGGGACCTACAATGAGCAGTTCTTC. Translation: CASGEGGTYNEQFF. V gene TRBV12-5 combines with J gene TRBJ2-1, with 7 bases matching TRBD2. V gave up 6 bases and J gave up 2 bases; unmatched junction bases: 4. CDR3 size: 14 residues. Germline V gene sequence: CDR1 LGHNT, CDR2 FRNRAP.

This clonotype was recorded at least ten times. The CDR3 reads CATGRQGGSPLHF. The CDR3 bases are TGTGCCACCGGGAGACAGGGTGGTTCACCCCTCCACTTT. V gene TRBV19 combines with J gene TRBJ1-6; 7 positions agree with TRBD1. Per the germline V gene, CDR1 is LNHDA and CDR2 is SQIVND (reference sequence). Trimming removed 10 bases from V and 9 bases from J; junction bases left unmatched: 9. CDR3 length: 13 residues.

This clonotype was observed many times. The gene calls are TRBV19 and TRBJ1-5, with 7 positions matching TRBD1. Per the germline V gene, CDR1 is LNHDA and CDR2 is SQIVND (reference sequence). The length of the CDR3 is 15 residues. The V gene end was trimmed by 4 bases and the J gene end by 7 bases; junction bases not matched to a gene: 10. The CDR3 here is CASSNHGQEEQPQHF. For the CDR3, the DNA is TGTGCCAGTAGTAACCACGGACAGGAAGAACAGCCCCAGCATTTT. The full variable domain, rest sourced from reference TRBV19 and TRBJ1-5, is DGGITQSPKYLFRKEGQNVTLSCEQNLNHDAMYWYRQDPGQGLRLIYYSQIVNDFQKGDIAEGYSVSREKKESFPLTVTSAQKNPTAFYLCASSNHGQEEQPQHFGDGTRLSIL.

This clonotype has just a few counts. The rearrangement joins TRBV19 to TRBJ2-3, with 7 bases fitting TRBD2. The J segment lost 5 bases and the V segment lost 5 bases, leaving 7 bases of the junction unmatched. The CDR3 extends over 14 amino acids. Germline-derived CDR1 and CDR2 are LNHDA and SQIVND (reference sequence). The CDR3 sequence is CASSRAGAKDTQYF. The CDR3 region has the DNA TGTGCCAGTAGTCGGGCGGGAGCGAAAGATACGCAGTATTTT.

At least ten counts were recorded for this clonotype. CDR3 in amino acids: CASRSSTWGENEAFF. The CDR3 nucleotides are TGTGCCAGCAGGTCCTCGACGTGGGGCGAGAATGAAGCTTTCTTT. The gene calls are TRBV5-5 and TRBJ1-1; a weak D match, TRBD1 (5 bases). Germline loops: CDR1 SGHKS, CDR2 YYEKEE (reference sequence). This CDR3 comprises 15 residues. Trimming removed 5 bases from V and 7 bases from J, with 21 bases in between.

This clonotype appeared many times. The chain combines TRBV28 with TRBJ1-4, with D possibly TRBD1 on 5 matching bases. Trimming pared 6 bases from V and 9 bases from J, leaving 20 bases between. The CDR3 loop spans 15 amino acids. Germline-derived CDR1 and CDR2 are MDHEN and SYDVKM. The CDR3 DNA sequence: TGTGCCAGCAGGCTTATACCCCAAGAGGGACAAAAACTGTTTTTT. Its translation: CASRLIPQEGQKLFF.

This clonotype came up many times. The chain combines TRBV29-1 with TRBJ1-4; no clear D gene. Germline loops: CDR1 SQVTM, CDR2 ANQGSEA. V dropped 6 bases and J dropped 8 bases, with 13 bases sitting between them. The CDR3 is 12 amino acids. DNA for the CDR3: TGCAGCGTCGCCGTGAGTGCCGAAAAACTGTTTTTT. This gives the protein CSVAVSAEKLFF.

This clonotype was counted at least ten times. J is TRBJ2-1 and V is TRBV30; D remains ambiguous. Trimming cost V 5 bases and J 0 bases, with 8 bases left between them. The CDR3 totals 13 residues. Per germline, CDR1 GTSNPN and CDR2 SVGIG (reference sequence). Here the CDR3 DNA reads TGTGCCTGGGCCGGAAGCTCCTACAATGAGCAGTTCTTC. Protein product: CAWAGSSYNEQFF.

This clonotype has a count of ten or more. The chain has TRBV5-1 and TRBJ2-1; 10 bases are a match to TRBD2. The ends lost 3 bases at V and 15 bases at J; junction bases unmatched: 12. The CDR3 loop spans 14 amino acids. Germline V gives CDR1 SGHRS, CDR2 YFSETQ. CDR3 nucleotide sequence: TGCGCCAGCAGCTGGGGTAGCGGGAGGCCTATAGGGTTCTTC. It translates to CASSWGSGRPIGFF.

This clonotype was observed a handful of times. One end of the junction does not line up with germline, which may come from a read error. The chain recombines TRBV30 with TRBJ2-7; D possibly uses TRBD1 or TRBD2 (6 bases each). Germline V gene data show CDR1 as GTSNPN and CDR2 as SVGIG (reference sequence). This CDR3 spans 13 amino acids. The CDR3 reads CAWTLSPQGLPNF. CDR3 sequence (DNA): TGTGCCTGGACTTTAAGCCCACAGGGACTTCCGAACTTC.

The chain couples TRBV7-2 to TRBJ1-6; the D gene is possibly TRBD1 (5 bases). There are 15 residues in the CDR3. In germline, CDR1 is SGHTA, CDR2 FQGNSA. The V and J ends lost 0 bases and 13 bases respectively, with 16 bases between them. Written as DNA, the CDR3 is TGTGCCAGCAGCTTAGCGGGGGAAATGGGGAGGCCCCTCCACTTT. Translating it yields CASSLAGEMGRPLHF. Variable domain in full (rest from reference TRBV7-2 and TRBJ1-6): GAGVSQSPSNKVTEKGKDVELRCDPISGHTALYWYRQSLGQGLEFLIYFQGNSAPDKSGLPSDRFSAERTGGSVSTLTIQRTQQEDSAVYLCASSLAGEMGRPLHFGNGTRLTVT.